This is a list of T cell receptor beta chains from one sample in a study of cytomegalovirus exposure and HLA in healthy donors. Using immunoSEQ multiplex PCR, the repertoire was profiled, and TCRdb retains in-frame clones only, with some absent. The repertoire holds 90,000 or so clones, roughly 80% seen once, with more than 20% in the top ten. The specimen was PBMCs. These receptors were collected from a woman between 45 and 60 years old in good health and CMV-seropositive. Each CDR3 is given with its conserved first and last residue. The size field is filled for only some rows; it gives once, few, many or a size class.

CDR3aa: CASRRAAGTEAFF
j_gene: TRBJ1-1
v_gene: TRBV5-6
abundance: NA

CDR3aa: CASSGDRGYTDNQPQHF
j_gene: TRBJ1-5
v_gene: TRBV2
abundance: NA

CDR3aa: CASSSGNNSPLHF
j_gene: TRBJ1-6
v_gene: TRBV14
abundance: few

CDR3aa: CASSLVGGRSQPQHF
j_gene: TRBJ1-5
v_gene: TRBV5-8
abundance: few

CDR3aa: CASSDGTGVGNIQYF
j_gene: TRBJ2-4
v_gene: TRBV10-2
abundance: NA

CDR3aa: CASSLTVQGSSGNTIYF
j_gene: TRBJ1-3
v_gene: TRBV7-8
abundance: NA

CDR3aa: CASSSKDRQETQYF
j_gene: TRBJ2-5
v_gene: TRBV7-9
abundance: NA

CDR3aa: CASSLGGQGAKEAFF
j_gene: TRBJ1-1
v_gene: TRBV5-1
abundance: NA

CDR3aa: CASMGRTYNEQFF
j_gene: TRBJ2-1
v_gene: TRBV19
abundance: once

CDR3aa: CAWSVSDRYTEAFF
j_gene: TRBJ1-1
v_gene: TRBV30
abundance: NA

CDR3aa: CASRTSGRVHEQFF
j_gene: TRBJ2-1
v_gene: TRBV6-5
abundance: few

CDR3aa: CSVEVQQGVGNTIYF
j_gene: TRBJ1-3
v_gene: TRBV29-1
abundance: NA

CDR3aa: CASSKAYLDRGDVANYGYTF
j_gene: TRBJ1-2
v_gene: TRBV21-1
abundance: NA

CDR3aa: CASSLPGQGTTNEQFF
j_gene: TRBJ2-1
v_gene: TRBV7-9
abundance: NA

CDR3aa: CASSVGSSKETQYF
j_gene: TRBJ2-5
v_gene: TRBV9
abundance: few

CDR3aa: CATNLGGSEKLFF
j_gene: TRBJ1-4
v_gene: TRBV7-9
abundance: NA

CDR3aa: CAWGTTEAFF
j_gene: TRBJ1-1
v_gene: TRBV30
abundance: NA

CDR3aa: CASSAAAGVPKETQYF
j_gene: TRBJ2-5
v_gene: TRBV10-2
abundance: NA

CDR3aa: CASSEGVSTYNEQFF
j_gene: TRBJ2-1
v_gene: TRBV6-4
abundance: NA

CDR3aa: CASSLDRGQPQHF
j_gene: TRBJ1-5
v_gene: TRBV5-4
abundance: NA

CDR3aa: CASGTSGNTGELFF
j_gene: TRBJ2-2
v_gene: TRBV7-3
abundance: NA

CDR3aa: CASSPPARGATDTQYF
j_gene: TRBJ2-3
v_gene: TRBV7-8
abundance: NA

CDR3aa: CASSIGTAYGYTF
j_gene: TRBJ1-2
v_gene: TRBV19
abundance: NA

CDR3aa: CASITGFTGNTIYF
j_gene: TRBJ1-3
v_gene: TRBV6-1
abundance: NA

CDR3aa: CASSTQRTGGDYGYTF
j_gene: TRBJ1-2
v_gene: TRBV19
abundance: NA

CDR3aa: CASSRTGQLFF
j_gene: TRBJ2-2
v_gene: TRBV19
abundance: once

CDR3aa: CASSLFPGGEQFF
j_gene: TRBJ2-1
v_gene: TRBV11-3
abundance: NA

CDR3aa: CASSGSRDRNSPLHF
j_gene: TRBJ1-6
v_gene: TRBV7-9
abundance: NA

CDR3aa: CASSQSGGDREADTQYF
j_gene: TRBJ2-3
v_gene: TRBV23-1
abundance: many

CDR3aa: CASRSGQVNQPQHF
j_gene: TRBJ1-5
v_gene: TRBV28
abundance: NA

CDR3aa: CASSLGQSSEAFF
j_gene: TRBJ1-1
v_gene: TRBV5-6
abundance: NA

CDR3aa: CASSPPLSETQYF
j_gene: TRBJ2-5
v_gene: TRBV2
abundance: NA

CDR3aa: CASRAAGAGTGELFF
j_gene: TRBJ2-2
v_gene: TRBV7-8
abundance: NA

CDR3aa: CASSRGPSNQPQHF
j_gene: TRBJ1-5
v_gene: TRBV7-9
abundance: NA

CDR3aa: CAISEQGVGGKTYGYTF
j_gene: TRBJ1-2
v_gene: TRBV10-3
abundance: NA

CDR3aa: CASSTSRGEAFF
j_gene: TRBJ1-1
v_gene: TRBV19
abundance: NA

CDR3aa: CASSPLGAGNYNEQFF
j_gene: TRBJ2-1
v_gene: TRBV7-3
abundance: NA

CDR3aa: CASSLSGVPGELFF
j_gene: TRBJ2-2
v_gene: TRBV5-1
abundance: NA

CDR3aa: CASSSLSTQETQYF
j_gene: TRBJ2-5
v_gene: TRBV19
abundance: NA

CDR3aa: CASSLLLNTEAFF
j_gene: TRBJ1-1
v_gene: TRBV5-1
abundance: once

CDR3aa: CSVVRAGEVADTQYF
j_gene: TRBJ2-3
v_gene: TRBV29-1
abundance: NA

CDR3aa: CASSLVPGLEADTQYF
j_gene: TRBJ2-3
v_gene: TRBV5-1
abundance: NA

CDR3aa: CASSSRQLQETQYF
j_gene: TRBJ2-5
v_gene: TRBV11-3
abundance: NA

CDR3aa: CASTESGTSVYNEQFF
j_gene: TRBJ2-1
v_gene: TRBV6-1
abundance: NA

CDR3aa: CASSPSGNVVTGELFF
j_gene: TRBJ2-2
v_gene: TRBV27
abundance: NA

CDR3aa: CATVHGTAGANVLTF
j_gene: TRBJ2-6
v_gene: TRBV7-9
abundance: once

CDR3aa: CASSLDRGGETQYF
j_gene: TRBJ2-5
v_gene: TRBV13
abundance: NA